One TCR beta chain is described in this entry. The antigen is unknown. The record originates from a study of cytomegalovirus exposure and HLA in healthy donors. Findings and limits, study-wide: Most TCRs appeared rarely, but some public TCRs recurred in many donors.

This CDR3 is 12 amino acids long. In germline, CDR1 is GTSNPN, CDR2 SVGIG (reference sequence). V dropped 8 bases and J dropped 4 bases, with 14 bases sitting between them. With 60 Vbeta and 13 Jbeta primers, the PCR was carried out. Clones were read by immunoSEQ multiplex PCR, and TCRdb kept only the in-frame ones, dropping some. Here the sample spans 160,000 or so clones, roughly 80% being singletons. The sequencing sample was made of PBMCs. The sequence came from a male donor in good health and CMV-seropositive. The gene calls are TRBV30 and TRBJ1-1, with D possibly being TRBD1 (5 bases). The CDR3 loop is CAGGRGGTEAFF. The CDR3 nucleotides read TGTGCCGGGGGGAGGGGCGGCACTGAAGCTTTCTTT.